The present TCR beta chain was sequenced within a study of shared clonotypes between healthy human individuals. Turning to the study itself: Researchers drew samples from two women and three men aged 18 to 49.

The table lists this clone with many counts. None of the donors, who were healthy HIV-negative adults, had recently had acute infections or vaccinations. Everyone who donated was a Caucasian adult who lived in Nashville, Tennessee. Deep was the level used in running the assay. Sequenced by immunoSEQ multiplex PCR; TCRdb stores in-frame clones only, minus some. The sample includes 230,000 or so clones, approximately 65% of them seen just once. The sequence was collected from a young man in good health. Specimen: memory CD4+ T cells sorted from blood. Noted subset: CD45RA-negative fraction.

CDR3 sequence (DNA): TGTGCCAGCAGCCTAGGGGGACAGGGGATGAATGAGCAGTTCTTC. It yields the protein CASSLGGQGMNEQFF. V is TRBV5-8 and J is TRBJ2-1; TRBD1 agrees at 10 bases. From germline, CDR1 is SGHTS and CDR2 YDEGEE. The CDR3 runs to 15 residues. J lost 7 bases, V lost 4 bases, and 8 bases had no gene match.